These T cell receptor beta chains were read from a single sample in a study of Graves' ophthalmopathy and Graves' hyperthyroidism. One entry per CDR3 protein, called by TCRdb with MiXCR from the multiplex PCR reads. The sample consists of approximately 160,000 distinct CDR3 sequences, approximately 40% of them appearing once. The sequencing input was peripheral blood. These receptors originate from a man aged 30-40 years with Graves' ophthalmopathy. Both conserved end residues are part of each CDR3. The D gene is left open where the match is weak. Size is stated for part of the rows, as once, few or many counts, or as a class when the clone is expanded.

D,size,J,V,CDR3,DNA
-,many,TRBJ2-2,TRBV10-3,CAISEGQNTGELFF,TGTGCCATCAGTGAGGGACAGAACACCGGGGAGCTGTTTTTT
-,once,TRBJ2-7,TRBV7-2,CASSRLGEQYF,TGTGCCAGCAGTCGACTAGGCGAGCAGTACTTC
TRBD2,many,TRBJ2-2,TRBV7-6,CASSLSVTQRERTGELFF,TGCGCCAGCAGCCTATCAGTAACTCAGCGGGAGCGCACCGGGGAGCTGTTTTTT
-,many,TRBJ2-7,TRBV6-1,CASSEAIGTSLEQYF,TGTGCCAGCAGTGAAGCGATTGGGACCTCGCTGGAGCAGTACTTC
-,-,TRBJ1-1,TRBV12-3/TRBV12-4,CASSPASLLGNTEAFF,TGTGCCAGCAGTCCTGCGAGCCTCCTGGGGAACACTGAAGCTTTCTTT
-,-,TRBJ2-5,TRBV6-1,CASSRTGGMSSGRGAQRETQYF,TGTGCCAGCAGTCGGACAGGGGGTATGTCTAGCGGGAGAGGGGCGCAGAGAGAGACCCAGTACTTC
-,many,TRBJ2-7,TRBV20-1,CSARDQIYEQYF,TGCAGTGCTAGAGATCAGATCTACGAGCAGTACTTC
-,-,TRBJ2-7,TRBV12-3/TRBV12-4,CASSLTPRDEQYF,TGTGCCAGCAGTCTCACCCCGCGGGACGAGCAGTACTTC
TRBD1,many,TRBJ2-7,TRBV3-1,CASSWMGQGTEQYF,TGTGCCAGCAGCTGGATGGGACAGGGCACCGAGCAGTACTTC
TRBD1,many,TRBJ2-7,TRBV27,CASRRTGLSYEQYF,TGTGCCAGCAGACGGACAGGGTTGTCCTACGAGCAGTACTTC
-,many,TRBJ2-7,TRBV5-5,CASSLPSGRAYEQYF,TGTGCCAGCAGCCTACCGAGCGGGCGAGCCTACGAGCAGTACTTC
-,-,TRBJ2-5,TRBV7-2,CASSLGSFTGQETQYF,TGTGCCAGCAGCTTAGGGTCTTTTACAGGACAAGAGACCCAGTACTTC
-,many,TRBJ1-2,TRBV4-2,CASSQPNYGYTF,TGTGCCAGCAGCCAGCCTAACTATGGCTACACCTTC
TRBD2,-,TRBJ2-2,TRBV12-3/TRBV12-4,CASSRLAGSTGELFF,TGTGCCAGCAGCCGACTAGCGGGAAGTACCGGGGAGCTGTTTTTT
-,many,TRBJ1-5,TRBV24-1,CATMGDDQPQHF,TGTGCCACCATGGGAGACGACCAGCCCCAGCATTTT
-,-,TRBJ1-6,TRBV12-3/TRBV12-4,CASSLALLGPLHF,TGTGCCAGCAGTTTAGCGCTTTTAGGACCCCTCCACTTT
-,few,TRBJ1-5,TRBV6-2/TRBV6-3,CASSYTGNNQPQHF,TGTGCCAGCAGTTACACGGGGAACAATCAGCCCCAGCATTTT
-,many,TRBJ1-3,TRBV30,CAYSTGLSGNTIYF,TGTGCCTACTCAACGGGGTTATCTGGAAACACCATATATTTT
-,once,TRBJ1-1,TRBV6-1,CASTPQGRMTTEAFF,TGTGCCAGCACTCCCCAGGGTCGGATGACCACTGAAGCTTTCTTT
-,-,TRBJ1-5,TRBV2,CASSGQGLQPQHF,TGTGCCAGCAGTGGGCAGGGCCTTCAGCCCCAGCATTTT
-,many,TRBJ2-5,TRBV25-1,CASSEWGSSQGETQYF,TGTGCCAGCAGTGAATGGGGGTCATCCCAAGGGGAGACCCAGTACTTC
TRBD1,-,TRBJ2-7,TRBV6-2/TRBV6-3,CASSYLSGTGAYEQYF,TGTGCCAGCAGTTATCTTTCCGGGACAGGAGCCTACGAGCAGTACTTC
-,-,TRBJ1-1,TRBV5-1,CASSLIGEGNTEALF,TGCGCCAGCAGCTTGATTGGGGAGGGGAACACTGAAGCTCTCTTT
TRBD2,-,TRBJ2-7,TRBV6-1,CASSEGVAGGLYEQYF,TGTGCCAGCAGTGAAGGGGTAGCGGGAGGCCTTTACGAGCAGTACTTC
-,-,TRBJ2-4,TRBV7-2,CASSSNRIDIQYF,TGTGCCAGCAGCTCCAACAGGATCGACATTCAGTACTTC
TRBD1,-,TRBJ1-1,TRBV6-1,CASTRDSQAFF,TGTGCCAGCACCCGGGACAGTCAAGCTTTCTTT
TRBD2,-,TRBJ2-5,TRBV6-2/TRBV6-3,CASSPGLGGETQYF,TGTGCCAGCAGCCCAGGACTAGGCGGAGAGACCCAGTACTTC
-,-,TRBJ1-2,TRBV7-2,CASSPQGLPGDGYTF,TGTGCCAGCAGTCCTCAAGGCTTGCCAGGAGACGGCTACACCTTC
TRBD1,many,TRBJ1-1,TRBV10-3,CAIRDRGNTEAFF,TGTGCCATCAGGGACAGGGGGAACACTGAAGCTTTCTTT
-,-,TRBJ1-2,TRBV7-2,CASSLVVGGPLGYTF,TGTGCCAGCAGCTTAGTGGTTGGGGGCCCCCTGGGCTACACCTTC
TRBD1,few,TRBJ2-7,TRBV20-1,CSARGSGGSYEQYF,TGCAGTGCTCGGGGCTCAGGGGGCTCCTACGAGCAGTACTTC
-,many,TRBJ2-5,TRBV28,CASTTLTQETQYF,TGTGCCAGCACCACTCTCACACAAGAGACCCAGTACTTC
-,many,TRBJ1-1,TRBV6-1,CASSLRENTEAFF,TGTGCCAGCAGCCTCAGGGAGAACACTGAAGCTTTCTTT
TRBD2,-,TRBJ2-2,TRBV12-3/TRBV12-4,CASSFAGGPTGELFF,TGTGCCAGCAGTTTTGCGGGAGGGCCCACCGGGGAGCTGTTTTTT
TRBD2,few,TRBJ2-7,TRBV6-2/TRBV6-3,CASVAGTYEQYF,TGTGCCAGCGTAGCGGGAACCTACGAGCAGTACTTC
-,few,TRBJ2-2,TRBV6-2/TRBV6-3,CASLSTNTGELFF,TGTGCCAGCCTCTCTACGAACACCGGGGAGCTGTTTTTT
TRBD1,many,TRBJ1-2,TRBV13,CASSFRGRFDYGYTF,TGTGCCAGCAGCTTTAGGGGGCGATTTGACTATGGCTACACCTTC
-,-,TRBJ2-5,TRBV7-3,CASSAVAQETQYF,TGTGCCAGCAGCGCCGTTGCCCAAGAGACCCAGTACTTC
-,-,TRBJ2-7,TRBV28,CASSFHPGTGYSYEQYF,TGTGCCAGCAGTTTCCATCCCGGGACTGGCTACTCCTACGAGCAGTACTTC
TRBD1,many,TRBJ1-5,TRBV4-2,CASSPQGTSNQPQHF,TGTGCCAGCAGCCCACAGGGGACCAGCAATCAGCCCCAGCATTTT
TRBD1,many,TRBJ2-7,TRBV11-1,CASSFRTGRSEQYF,TGTGCCAGCAGCTTCCGGACAGGGAGGAGCGAGCAGTACTTC
-,many,TRBJ1-1,TRBV7-2,CASSWTRNTEAFF,TGTGCCAGCAGCTGGACGAGGAACACTGAAGCTTTCTTT
-,once,TRBJ2-2,TRBV5-1,CASSLQQANTGELFF,TGCGCCAGCAGCCTCCAACAGGCGAACACCGGGGAGCTGTTTTTT
TRBD1,-,TRBJ1-2,TRBV7-2,CASRGQGEGYGYTF,TGTGCCAGCAGGGGACAGGGGGAAGGCTATGGCTACACCTTC
-,many,TRBJ2-7,TRBV7-8,CASSREQYF,TGTGCCAGTAGTCGGGAGCAGTACTTC